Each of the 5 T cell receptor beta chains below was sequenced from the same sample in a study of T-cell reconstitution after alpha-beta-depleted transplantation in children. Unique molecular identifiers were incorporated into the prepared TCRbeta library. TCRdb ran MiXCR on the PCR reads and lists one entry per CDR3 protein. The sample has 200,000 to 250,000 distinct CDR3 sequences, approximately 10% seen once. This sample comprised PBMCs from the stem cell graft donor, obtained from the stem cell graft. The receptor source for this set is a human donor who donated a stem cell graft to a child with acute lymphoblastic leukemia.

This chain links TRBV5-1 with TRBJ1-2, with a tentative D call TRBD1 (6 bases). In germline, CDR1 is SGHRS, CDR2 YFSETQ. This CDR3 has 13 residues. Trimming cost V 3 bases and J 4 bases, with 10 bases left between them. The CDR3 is CASSSDSPYGYTF. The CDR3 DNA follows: TGCGCCAGCAGCTCGGACAGCCCCTATGGCTACACCTTC.

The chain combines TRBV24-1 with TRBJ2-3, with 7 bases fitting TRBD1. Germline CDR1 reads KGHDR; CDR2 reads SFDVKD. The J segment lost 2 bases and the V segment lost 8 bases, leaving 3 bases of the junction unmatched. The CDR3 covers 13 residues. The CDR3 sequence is CATTQGDTDTQYF. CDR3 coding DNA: TGTGCCACCACCCAGGGGGACACAGATACGCAGTATTTT.

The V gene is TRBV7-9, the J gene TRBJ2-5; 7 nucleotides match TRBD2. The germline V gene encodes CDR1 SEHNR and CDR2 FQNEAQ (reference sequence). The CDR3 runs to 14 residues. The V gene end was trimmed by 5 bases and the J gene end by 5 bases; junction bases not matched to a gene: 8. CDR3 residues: CASSHAGVGETQYF. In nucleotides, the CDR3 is TGTGCCAGCAGCCATGCGGGGGTTGGGGAGACCCAGTACTTC.

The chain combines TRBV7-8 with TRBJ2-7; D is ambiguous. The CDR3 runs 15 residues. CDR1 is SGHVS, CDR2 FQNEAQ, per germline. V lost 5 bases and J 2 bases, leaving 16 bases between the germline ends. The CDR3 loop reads CASSPRVAGPYEQYF. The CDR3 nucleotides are TGTGCCAGCAGCCCCCGGGTAGCTGGGCCCTACGAGCAGTACTTC.

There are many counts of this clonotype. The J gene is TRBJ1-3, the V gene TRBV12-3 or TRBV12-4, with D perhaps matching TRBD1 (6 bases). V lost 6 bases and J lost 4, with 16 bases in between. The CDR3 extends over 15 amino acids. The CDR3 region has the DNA TGTGCCAGCAGCAAAAACTCAGGGGCCGGAAACACCATATATTTT. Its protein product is CASSKNSGAGNTIYF.